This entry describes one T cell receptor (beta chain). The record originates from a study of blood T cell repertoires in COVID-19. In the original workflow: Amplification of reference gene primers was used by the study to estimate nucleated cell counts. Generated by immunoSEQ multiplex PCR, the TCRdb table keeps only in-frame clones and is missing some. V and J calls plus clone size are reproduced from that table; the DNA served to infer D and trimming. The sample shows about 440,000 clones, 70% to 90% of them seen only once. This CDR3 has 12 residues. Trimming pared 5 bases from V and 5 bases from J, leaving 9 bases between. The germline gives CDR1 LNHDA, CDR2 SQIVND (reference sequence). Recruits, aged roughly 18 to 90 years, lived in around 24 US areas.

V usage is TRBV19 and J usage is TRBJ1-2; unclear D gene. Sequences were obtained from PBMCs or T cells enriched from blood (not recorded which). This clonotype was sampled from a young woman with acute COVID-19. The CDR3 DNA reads TGTGCCAGTAGTTCCAGGTTTTATGGCTACACCTTC. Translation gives CASSSRFYGYTF.